This paragraph covers one T cell receptor beta chain sequence. A read error may be the cause here, since a much bigger clone is one base away. The data belong to a study of Graves' ophthalmopathy and Graves' hyperthyroidism. Per germline, CDR1 LNHDA and CDR2 SQIVND (reference sequence). There are 15 residues in the CDR3. Trimming stripped 3 bases from V and 0 bases from J, with 11 bases between. The authors amplified TCR beta CDR3 regions, and they did so from RNA transcripts for repertoire sequencing. HTBI primers primed a first-round RT-PCR, and a second-round multiplex PCR followed. A single record per CDR3 protein comes from TCRdb applying MiXCR to the multiplex PCR reads. Of 300,000 to 350,000 distinct CDR3 sequences listed, 15% to 20% are singletons.

The source is an adult man with Graves' ophthalmopathy. The genes are TRBV19 and TRBJ2-5; D unclear. The sequencing sample was made of peripheral blood. In DNA form, the CDR3 reads TGTGCCAGTAGTATGCAGGTACACCACCAAGAGACCCAGTACTTC. It yields the protein CASSMQVHHQETQYF.